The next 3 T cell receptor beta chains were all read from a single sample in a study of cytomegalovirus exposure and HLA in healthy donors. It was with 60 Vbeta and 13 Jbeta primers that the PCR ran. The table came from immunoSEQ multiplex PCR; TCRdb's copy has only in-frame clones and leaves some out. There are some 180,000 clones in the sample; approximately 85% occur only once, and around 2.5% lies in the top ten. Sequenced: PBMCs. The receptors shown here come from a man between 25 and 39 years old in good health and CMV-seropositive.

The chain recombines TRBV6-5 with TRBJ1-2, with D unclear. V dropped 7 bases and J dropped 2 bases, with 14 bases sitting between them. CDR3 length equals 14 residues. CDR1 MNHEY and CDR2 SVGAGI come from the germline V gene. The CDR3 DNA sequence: TGTGCCAGCACCTCCCCAGGCGAGAACTATGGCTACACCTTC. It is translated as CASTSPGENYGYTF.

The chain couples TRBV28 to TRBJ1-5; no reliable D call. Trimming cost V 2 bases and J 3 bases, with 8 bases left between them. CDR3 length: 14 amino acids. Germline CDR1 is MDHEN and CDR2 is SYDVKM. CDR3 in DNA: TGTGCCAGCAGTTTACTCCAGAACAATCAGCCCCAGCATTTT. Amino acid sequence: CASSLLQNNQPQHF.

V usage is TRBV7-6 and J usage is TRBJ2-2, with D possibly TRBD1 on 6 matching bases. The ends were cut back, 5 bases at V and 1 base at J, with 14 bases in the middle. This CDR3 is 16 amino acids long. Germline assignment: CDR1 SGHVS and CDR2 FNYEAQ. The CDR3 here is CASSPPDSRNTGELFF. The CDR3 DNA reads TGTGCCAGCAGCCCCCCGGACAGTCGGAACACCGGGGAGCTGTTTTTT.